One T cell receptor (beta chain) is described in this entry. The specificity of this receptor is unknown. No base quality values were provided; no much bigger clone lies one nucleotide off. The data originate from a study of cytomegalovirus exposure and HLA in healthy donors (dated by TCRdb to the late 2010s). Broadly, across the study: The 700 or so repertoires of the first cohort and the 120 validation repertoires were produced on the same platform, according to a later analysis. Besides the first cohort of roughly 660 subjects, a separate validation cohort made up of some 110 different subjects was used. To predict cytomegalovirus infection status, the study combined high-throughput TCR immunosequencing, statistical association of individual TCRs with disease status, and machine learning. The study aimed to test whether cataloging public T cell receptors could reveal signatures of past pathogen exposure.

The library was generated by the immunoSEQ multiplex PCR assay. The original pipeline was this. A statistical classification framework was developed to diagnose cytomegalovirus status using the catalog of TCR beta chain sequences. TCRdb stores this immuneACCESS table with in-frame sequences only. Part of the clones is absent; in the studies checked, under half of the shortfall reflects unresolved V genes, and no reason is known for the rest. The DNA gave D and trimming, while V, J and clone size come from that table. The sample yields over 100,000 clones; roughly 89% were counted once. Around 1.2% of the sample is held by the ten biggest clonotypes. Donors formed part of the validation cohort, which comprised over a hundred subjects and was distinct from the first cohort of roughly 600 subjects. CDR1 and CDR2 are drawn from the germline V gene (reference sequence): SGHNT, YYREEE. Inclusive of the bounding cysteine and phenylalanine, the CDR3 is 15 residues long. Of all the DNA, just the CDR3 is kept, 45 bases in frame from base 1. V is shortened by 2 bases, J by 0 bases, and the region joining them spans 12 bases.

Paper-wide results and their limitations: Subsequent analysis determined that TCRs grouped into clusters in the first cohort also showed a tendency toward co-occurrence across the approximately 110 validation repertoires, and approximately 94% of cluster scores exceeded 0. Cytomegalovirus status was reported to be diagnosed by the classifier with high specificity and sensitivity in both the original and validation cohorts. It was suggested by the authors that the approach could potentially be generalized to other disease states and immunological phenotypes. The study gave a list of 150 to 200 TCR beta chains associated with cytomegalovirus. Most TCR sequences were observed very rarely across donors, whereas some public TCRs were present in many individuals. A later analysis lacked HLA typing for the validation cohort, so it scored co-occurrence in that cohort across all 130 or so repertoires. In vitro tests confirmed that a few of the cytomegalovirus-associated TCR beta chains recognize cytomegalovirus antigens.

The receptor chain draws on TRBV5-4 and TRBJ2-7; TRBD2 is possibly the D segment (6 matching bases). Specimen: PBMCs. The TCR originated in a woman between 18 and 29 years old in good health and CMV-seronegative. The CDR3: CASSFGGESSYEQYF. Here is the DNA: TGTGCCAGCAGCTTTGGCGGGGAAAGCTCCTACGAGCAGTACTTC.